Following are 9 T cell receptor beta chains from one sample sequenced in a study of neurological immune-mediated disorders. TCRdb reprocessed the 5' RACE reads via MiXCR and lists one record per CDR3 protein. This sample yields 25,000 to 35,000 distinct CDR3 sequences, of which roughly 1.6% are seen a single time; around 9% belongs to the top ten. Sequencing was done on a sample of PBMCs. These receptors were obtained from a woman aged 25-40 years with multiple sclerosis.

This clonotype has at least ten counts. This chain links TRBV29-1 with TRBJ1-1; unclear D gene. Trimming removed 2 bases at V and 1 base at J, with 5 bases between. The CDR3 runs to 12 residues. Germline CDR1 reads SQVTM; CDR2 reads ANQGSEA. CDR3 protein: CSVEPRNTEAFF. The CDR3 bases are TGCAGCGTTGAACCTCGGAACACTGAAGCTTTCTTT.

This clonotype has at least ten counts. The V and J genes are TRBV5-1 and TRBJ2-7, with no clear D. This CDR3 comprises 12 residues. Germline values: CDR1 SGHRS, CDR2 YFSETQ. Trimming removed 7 bases from V and 0 bases from J, with 8 bases in between. Written as DNA, the CDR3 is TGCGCCAGCGGCGACGGCTCCTACGAGCAGTACTTC. It codes for CASGDGSYEQYF.

This clonotype was observed at least ten times. The rearrangement links TRBV20-1 to TRBJ2-3; D is unresolved. V dropped 0 bases and J dropped 2 bases, with 0 bases sitting between them. CDR3 length: 11 residues. Germline values: CDR1 DFQATT, CDR2 SNEGSKA (reference sequence). This CDR3 is CSARDTDTQYF. The CDR3 nucleotides read TGCAGTGCTAGAGACACAGATACGCAGTATTTT.

This clonotype was detected many times. The chain employs TRBV7-2 and TRBJ2-7; D is unclear. Germline CDR1 is SGHTA and CDR2 is FQGNSA. CDR3 length equals 11 residues. Trimming shortened V by 5 bases and J by 2 bases, and 4 bases separated the two germline ends. Here the CDR3 DNA reads TGTGCCAGCAGCGCCACCTACGAGCAGTACTTC. Translation: CASSATYEQYF.

In its sample, this clonotype was seen a few times. The chain employs TRBV5-1 and TRBJ2-6; the D is unclear. The V end was cut by 4 bases, the J end by 4 bases, with 18 bases between. Germline lookup yields CDR1 SGHRS and CDR2 YFSETQ. This CDR3 has 17 amino acids. In DNA form, the CDR3 reads TGCGCCAGCAGCACCGGCGGACGCGACTCCGGGGCCAACGTCCTGACTTTC. Translation gives CASSTGGRDSGANVLTF. The whole variable domain, remainder taken from reference TRBV5-1 and TRBJ2-6, is KAGVTQTPRYLIKTRGQQVTLSCSPISGHRSVSWYQQTPGQGLQFLFEYFSETQRNKGNFPGRFSGRQFSNSRSEMNVSTLELGDSALYLCASSTGGRDSGANVLTFGAGSRLTVL.

This clonotype was recorded many times. CDR3 amino acids: CASSYARGPQETQYF. CDR3 bases: TGTGCCAGCAGTTACGCCAGGGGCCCCCAAGAGACCCAGTACTTC. The gene calls are TRBV28 and TRBJ2-5; D is possibly TRBD1 (6 bases). This CDR3 has 15 amino acids. The V gene's germline CDR1 is MDHEN and CDR2 SYDVKM. The germline V and J ends were trimmed by 4 bases and 1 base, with 13 bases remaining between them. Variable domain in full (rest from reference TRBV28 and TRBJ2-5): DVKVTQSSRYLVKRTGEKVFLECVQDMDHENMFWYRQDPGLGLRLIYFSYDVKMKEKGDIPEGYSVSREKKERFSLILESASTNQTSMYLCASSYARGPQETQYFGPGTRLLVL.

This clonotype was counted many times. The gene calls are TRBV4-3 and TRBJ1-2; unclear D gene. The CDR3 has 14 residues. V lost 3 bases to trimming and J lost 2 bases, with 10 bases between them. Germline-derived CDR1 and CDR2 are LGHNA and YSLEER. The CDR3 spells CASSHPGRNYGYTF. Written as DNA, the CDR3 is TGCGCCAGCAGCCACCCCGGCAGAAACTATGGCTACACCTTC.

This clonotype was picked up many times. V is TRBV5-4 and J is TRBJ2-1, with 10 bases aligning to TRBD1. CDR3 size: 15 residues. From germline, CDR1 is SGHNT and CDR2 YYREEE (reference sequence). With V trimmed by 1 base and J by 9 bases, 7 bases remained unmatched. CDR3 amino acids: CASSLLGQGFGEQFF. In DNA, the CDR3 is TGTGCCAGCAGCTTGCTGGGACAGGGGTTCGGTGAGCAGTTCTTC.

This clonotype was observed many times. The rearrangement uses TRBV9 and TRBJ2-3, with 9 bases fitting TRBD2. From germline, CDR1 is SGDLS and CDR2 YYNGEE. V dropped 1 base and J dropped 1; count of bases not matched to a gene: 1. This CDR3 has 15 residues. In DNA form, the CDR3 reads TGTGCCAGCAGCGTATCTAGCGGGGGCACAGATACGCAGTATTTT. Residues: CASSVSSGGTDTQYF. Full variable domain (missing parts from reference TRBV9 and TRBJ2-3): DSGVTQTPKHLITATGQRVTLRCSPRSGDLSVYWYQQSLDQGLQFLIQYYNGEERAKGNILERFSAQQFPDLHSELNLSSLELGDSALYFCASSVSSGGTDTQYFGPGTRLTVL.